Reported below is one T cell receptor (beta chain). Its antigen is still unknown. Per-base qualities were not stored, and no clone one base away is much larger. Here V drops 5 bases and J drops 6 bases, and the junction holds 20 bases not matched to any gene. The CDR3 runs 18 residues from the cysteine to the phenylalanine. Solely the CDR3 DNA is kept, with 54 bases framed from the first base. The germline V gene provides CDR1 SGHVS and CDR2 FQNEAQ. The source of the sample is a study of shared clonotypes between healthy human individuals (dated by TCRdb to 2020 to 2021). As for the study more broadly: The cohort comprised a couple of women and a few men aged 18 to 49 years. To increase sequencing depth and limit assay-specific biases, TCR repertoire library preparation and sequencing were carried out by different laboratories using diverse techniques. The study deeply sequenced blood TCR repertoires of about five healthy adults to estimate repertoire size and the extent of clonotype sharing between individuals. Per donor, three plates each were used for CD4 naive and CD4 memory, two for CD8 naive, and one for CD8 memory. Per donor, leukapheresis produced somewhere between about 0.94 and 9.5 billion PBMCs.

The donors were healthy, HIV-negative adults who had no recently reported acute infections or vaccinations. Every donor was a Caucasian adult living in Nashville, Tennessee, USA. CD4+ T cells were enriched by magnetic negative selection, after which naive cells were positively selected on CD45RA and the negative fraction was taken as the memory subset. Blood was collected by leukapheresis, and PBMCs were isolated by Ficoll-Histopaque density gradient centrifugation and then cryopreserved in liquid nitrogen vapor phase. Analytical flow cytometry was used to check the purity and quantity of every magnetically sorted T cell population. Genomic DNA was isolated from every sorted fraction and measured by UV absorbance on a Nanodrop 2000c. Beyond this particular receptor, the publication reports: Only blood was sampled, and tissue TCR repertoires likely differ from those in blood. Clonotypes shared by all four sorted-subset donors showed higher generation probabilities than non-shared clonotypes. Pairwise subsampling indicated that sequencing depth was expected to affect the degree of clonotype sharing among donors. Incomplete sequencing was indicated by rarefaction of sorted-subset datasets, despite the large sequencing depth. Naive subsets generally had larger estimated clonotype richness than memory subsets. The small number of donors limited the genetic and exposure-history diversity represented. Across four donors, approximately 5% of naive CD4, 3.5% of naive CD8, 2.3% of memory CD4, and roughly 0.4% of memory CD8 clonotypes were shared.

Using the deep immunoSEQ assay, multiplex PCR amplified TCR CDR3 regions from genomic DNA. For each cell subset, the extracted genomic DNA was distributed evenly across all wells of several immunoSEQ 96-well plates, and each plate served as one replicate. For sorted subsets, about 210 ng of genomic DNA, equivalent to 25,000 to 35,000 T cell genomes, went into each replicate PCR. The purified libraries were quantified using a Qubit 3.0 fluorometer, sized with a Bioanalyzer 2100, and then quantified again using the KAPA Library Quantification kit. A separate single-read 150-cycle Illumina NextSeq 550 flow cell was used to sequence each immunoSEQ 96-well plate. The source study handled its data this way. Because the immunoSEQ output held only junctional sequences and lacked quality scores, the filtering could not match the filtering applied to full-length reads. Sequences were annotated with PyIR, a Python wrapper for IgBLAST v1.9, using IMGT germline references to assign V/J genes and CDR3. Reads were removed for weak V/J assignments (E-value above 1e-6), missing CDR3, stop codons, out-of-frame junctions, or ambiguous translated residues. V3J clonotypes were defined as sequences sharing the same inferred V gene, J gene, and CDR3 amino acid sequence. Percentage overlap between repertoires was computed as shared unique clonotypes divided by the size of the smaller repertoire. Three approaches were used to assess repertoire richness: RTK rarefaction, the Chao1 estimator, and Recon v2.1 estimates of unobserved clonotypes. OLGA was used to compute generation probabilities for all TCRbeta clonotypes that the gDNA method yielded from a handful of donors. The immuneACCESS repertoire file appears here via TCRdb, limited to in-frame rearrangements. These files lack a portion of the clones; in checked studies, under half of the deficit traces to unresolved V genes, and the cause of the others is not known. D and trimming come from the DNA, and the V and J calls and clone size come from that table. Across this sample there are roughly 2.5 million clones, with around nine tenths seen only once. The ten largest clones capture over 0.12% of the sample.

The clonotype comes from a man between 18 and 35 years old in good health. The sample comprised naive CD4+ T cells sorted from blood. The label giving this sample's cell subset or site can be read as: CD45RA+ positively selected. This sequence uses TRBV7-8 and TRBJ2-5; a stretch of 8 junction bases matches TRBD2. The CDR3 region: CASSARAKTSEAPQTQYF. The DNA is TGTGCCAGCAGCGCACGCGCCAAGACTAGCGAGGCGCCACAGACCCAGTACTTC.